Below are 20 T cell receptor beta chains sequenced from a single sample in a study of PD-1 blockade in classical Hodgkin lymphoma. This table comes from immunoSEQ multiplex PCR, and its TCRdb copy is limited to in-frame clones, with some not included. This sample yields about 15,000 clones, of which around 84% are seen a single time; 4.6% belongs to the top ten. Every patient relapsed after autologous stem cell transplantation, and brentuximab vedotin exposure varied. Sample: peripheral blood mononuclear cells (PBMCs), taken at baseline. The receptor set was obtained from a human donor with classical Hodgkin lymphoma.

The chain carries TRBV2 and TRBJ1-3; D not resolved. The CDR3 is 10 amino acids. V lost 11 bases, J lost 8 bases, and 10 bases lay in between. Germline V gene sequence: CDR1 SNHLY, CDR2 FYNNEI. CDR3 region: CASKDHTIYF. CDR3 DNA sequence: TGTGCCTCCAAAGACCACACCATATATTTT.

Regarding this clone: Compared with germline, one end of the junction differs, possibly owing to a read error. The CDR3 protein is CATSLGGLAFF. In DNA form, the CDR3 reads TGTGCCACCAGCTTAGGGGGTCTGGCTTTCTTT. This chain connects TRBV7-2 to TRBJ1-1; D may be TRBD1 (6 bases). Germline loops: CDR1 SGHTA, CDR2 FQGNSA. CDR3 length: 11 amino acids.

In this sample, this clone turned up once. This chain connects TRBV6-5 to TRBJ2-5; D is undetermined. CDR1 is MNHEY, CDR2 SVGAGI, per germline. CDR3 length equals 15 residues. Trimming took 0 bases from V and 4 from J, leaving 12 bases between them. CDR3 nucleotide sequence: TGTGCCAGCAGTTACTCGTTGACAAGGGTAGAGACCCAGTACTTC. Amino acid sequence: CASSYSLTRVETQYF.

V and J are TRBV30 and TRBJ2-3; D is possibly TRBD2 (7 bases). The CDR3 consists of 16 residues. V was pared by 0 bases and J by 3 bases, with 16 bases between. Germline-derived CDR1 and CDR2 are GTSNPN and SVGIG (reference sequence). In nucleotides, the CDR3 is TGTGCCTGGAGTGTACTGGGGGGGCCTCGGACAGATACGCAGTATTTT. Encoded protein: CAWSVLGGPRTDTQYF.

Only a few counts were recorded for this clone. The V and J genes are TRBV28 and TRBJ2-5, with TRBD1 as a possible D gene (5 bases). The V end lost 5 bases, the J end lost 3 bases, and 16 bases lay between the germline ends. The CDR3 runs to 15 residues. CDR1 and CDR2 (germline): MDHEN, SYDVKM. CDR3 bases: TGTGCCAGCAGTGGGGCCCGAGAGGAGAAAGAGACCCAGTACTTC. Amino acids: CASSGAREEKETQYF.

The chain uses TRBV27 and TRBJ2-7, with D possibly TRBD1 on 6 matching bases. The V and J ends lost 4 bases and 7 bases respectively, with 14 bases between them. The germline gives CDR1 MNHEY, CDR2 SMNVEV (reference sequence). The CDR3 sequence is 13 residues long. The CDR3 region has the DNA TGTGCCAGCAGTTGGGGGCCGGATGGAGAGCAGTACTTC. Its translation is CASSWGPDGEQYF.

This clone has a single count. The chain recombines TRBV4-3 with TRBJ2-1, with 9 positions matching TRBD2. Germline V CDR1 and CDR2: LGHNA, YSLEER. This CDR3 region has 16 residues. The V gene end was trimmed by 5 bases and the J gene end by 4 bases; junction bases not matched to a gene: 9. The CDR3 sequence is CASSTRLADTYNEQFF. The CDR3 DNA reads as TGCGCCAGCAGCACTCGACTAGCGGACACATACAATGAGCAGTTCTTC.

The J gene is TRBJ1-1, the V gene TRBV7-6, with D unclear. The CDR3 covers 15 residues. V shed 4 bases and J shed 0 bases, with 12 bases lying between them. Germline lookup yields CDR1 SGHVS and CDR2 FNYEAQ. The CDR3 DNA reads as TGTGCCAGCAGCTGGGGAATAGCTTTGAACACTGAAGCTTTCTTT. This encodes CASSWGIALNTEAFF.

The chain couples TRBV29-1 to TRBJ1-2; D is unresolved. This CDR3 has 12 amino acids. Trimming removed 2 bases from V and 5 bases from J, with 9 bases in between. CDR1 is SQVTM and CDR2 is ANQGSEA in the germline V gene. In DNA, the CDR3 is TGCAGCGTTGAACAGGACTATTATGGCTACACCTTC. It specifies CSVEQDYYGYTF.

The chain combines TRBV27 with TRBJ1-4; 12 nucleotides align to TRBD1. Germline CDR1 is MNHEY and CDR2 is SMNVEV (reference sequence). The CDR3 is made up of 14 amino acids. Losses at the gene ends were 5 bases for V and 10 bases for J; bases not matched to a gene: 5. The CDR3 region has the DNA TGTGCCAGCAGTCTCGGGACAGGGGGCTTAAAACTGTTTTTT. Protein product: CASSLGTGGLKLFF. The full variable domain, with the rest looked up from reference TRBV27 and TRBJ1-4, is EAQVTQNPRYLITVTGKKLTVTCSQNMNHEYMSWYRQDPGLGLRQIYYSMNVEVTDKGDVPEGYKVSRKEKRNFPLILESPSPNQTSLYFCASSLGTGGLKLFFGSGTQLSVL.

The chain recombines TRBV28 with TRBJ1-3; D may be TRBD1 (6 bases). Trimming cost V 1 base and J 4 bases, with 11 bases left between them. The CDR3 spans 15 residues. Germline CDR1 and CDR2: MDHEN and SYDVKM. CDR3 sequence (DNA): TGTGCCAGCAGTTTATTGGGGGCTGGGGGAAACACCATATATTTT. It yields the protein CASSLLGAGGNTIYF.

This rearrangement joins TRBV4-3 to TRBJ1-5, with 9 positions matching TRBD1. Trimming removed 4 bases from V and 5 bases from J; junction bases left unmatched: 6. Germline V lookup: CDR1 LGHNA, CDR2 YSLEER. The CDR3 consists of 15 residues. The CDR3 protein is CASSLWTGADQPQHF. The CDR3, as DNA: TGCGCCAGCAGCCTTTGGACAGGGGCCGATCAGCCCCAGCATTTT.

This clone has only one observation. V is TRBV6-9 and J is TRBJ1-5; D possibly corresponds to TRBD1 (6 bases). The V and J ends lost 6 bases and 0 bases respectively, with 12 bases between them. This CDR3 has 15 residues. CDR1 MNHGY and CDR2 SVAAGI come from the germline V gene. CDR3 nucleotide sequence: TGTGCCAGCAGCCCGACAGGTTATAGCAATCAGCCCCAGCATTTT. Translating gives CASSPTGYSNQPQHF.

This clone turned up a few times. The genes are TRBV4-3 and TRBJ1-2; D remains ambiguous. The germline V and J ends were trimmed by 1 base and 4 bases, with 13 bases remaining between them. The V gene's germline CDR1 is LGHNA and CDR2 YSLEER. The CDR3 runs 15 residues. The CDR3, as DNA: TGCGCCAGCAGCCAAGGGGCCACAGAGGGCTATGGCTACACCTTC. It codes for CASSQGATEGYGYTF.

This chain joins TRBV18 and TRBJ2-1; maybe TRBD2 (5 bases). Germline CDR1 is KGHSH and CDR2 is LQKENI. Trimming removed 0 bases at V and 9 bases at J, with 9 bases between. The CDR3 covers 13 residues. CDR3 loop: CASSPPETTEQFF. The CDR3 coding sequence is TGTGCCAGCTCACCACCGGAGACTACTGAGCAGTTCTTC.

The genes are TRBV28 and TRBJ1-5; D gene uncertain. There are 12 residues in the CDR3. Germline V gene sequence: CDR1 MDHEN, CDR2 SYDVKM. V lost 6 bases and J lost 6, with 9 bases in between. The CDR3 coding sequence is TGTGCCAGCAGCCGCCCTGGTCAGCCCCAGCATTTT. Protein product: CASSRPGQPQHF.

This clone was counted a single time. The V and J genes are TRBV7-2 and TRBJ1-1, with 7 nucleotides matching TRBD1. The trim removed 6 bases at V and 1 base at J, leaving 5 bases unmatched. The CDR3 sequence is 14 residues long. Germline-derived CDR1 and CDR2 are SGHTA and FQGNSA. As DNA, the CDR3 is TGTGCCAGCAGAGTCGACAGGGCGAACACTGAAGCTTTCTTT. This encodes CASRVDRANTEAFF.

J is TRBJ1-2 and V is TRBV25-1; the D gene is possibly TRBD1 (6 bases). Looked up from germline, CDR1 is MGHDK and CDR2 is SYGVNS. This CDR3 is 13 amino acids long. Trimming stripped 3 bases from V and 4 bases from J, with 9 bases between. Here the CDR3 reads CASSDDRSYGYTF. The DNA of the CDR3 is TGTGCCAGCAGTGACGACAGGTCCTATGGCTACACCTTC.

The chain employs TRBV2 and TRBJ2-3, with 9 positions matching TRBD2. This CDR3 is built from 16 residues. Per germline, CDR1 SNHLY and CDR2 FYNNEI. V lost 2 bases to trimming and J lost 2 bases; unmatched junction nucleotides: 5. In nucleotides, the CDR3 is TGTGCCAGCAGTGAATGGACTAGCGATAACACAGATACGCAGTATTTT. It translates to CASSEWTSDNTDTQYF.

The chain uses TRBV7-9 and TRBJ2-7; TRBD1 agrees at 7 bases. CDR1 SEHNR and CDR2 FQNEAQ come from the germline V gene (reference sequence). V was pared by 3 bases and J by 2 bases, with 4 bases of the junction left unmatched. The CDR3 has 14 amino acids. The CDR3 DNA is TGTGCCAGCAGCTTGGAAGGGGGCGCCTACGAGCAGTACTTC. Amino acids: CASSLEGGAYEQYF.